Below are 8 T cell receptor beta chains sequenced from a single sample in a study of T cells in Graves' hyperthyroidism and ophthalmopathy. From RNA transcripts, TCR beta CDR3 regions were amplified. A set of HTBI primers served as the primers for a first-round RT-PCR of the TCR CDR3. TCRdb analysed the multiplex PCR reads with MiXCR anew, one entry per CDR3 protein. The data show 650,000 to 800,000 distinct CDR3 sequences, less than 45% seen once. Sequenced input: peripheral blood or thyroid tissue (not recorded which). These receptors were obtained from an adult man with Graves' disease, either hyperthyroidism or ophthalmopathy (not recorded which).

As for this clonotype: The conserved phenylalanine or tryptophan normally closing the CDR3 is absent here, so this likely arose from a read error. No DNA is shown, since the ends of the CDR3 on it are uncertain; the CDR3 is the one TCRdb lists. The chain uses TRBV29-1 and TRBJ1-4. Germline V gives CDR1 SQVTM, CDR2 ANQGSEA. The CDR3 is 11 amino acids in total, end residues counted. The CDR3 loop reads CSVDMAGNINY.

In regard to this clonotype: Germline is not matched at one junction end, which may reflect a read error. CDR3 coding DNA: TGTGCCAGCAGTGGACAGGGGTTCGCTGAAGCTTTGTTT. Amino acid sequence: CASSGQGFAEALF. The V and J genes are TRBV9 and TRBJ1-1, with TRBD1 matching 9 bases. This CDR3 contains 13 residues. CDR1 and CDR2 from the germline V gene are SGDLS and YYNGEE.

This clonotype was found many times. The chain recombines TRBV19 with TRBJ1-5; no reliable D call. Germline V gene lookup returns CDR1 LNHDA and CDR2 SQIVND (reference sequence). Trimming left V 7 bases short and J 1 base short, with 8 bases between. The CDR3 has 13 amino acids. The CDR3 DNA sequence: TGTGCCAGTAATAGCCGGAGCAATCAGCCCCAGCATTTT. Its translation is CASNSRSNQPQHF.

Remarks on this clonotype: The final CDR3 position lacks the conserved phenylalanine or tryptophan, pointing to a likely read error. It is unclear where the CDR3 begins or ends on the DNA, so no DNA is shown, and the CDR3 is as TCRdb lists it. This chain connects TRBV10-3 to TRBJ2-7; TRBD1 reflects the table's D call only, with no check against the DNA. From its first to its last residue, the CDR3 has 9 amino acids. CDR1 is ENHRY, CDR2 SYGVKD, per germline. The CDR3 here is CAISVESGI.

The chain recombines TRBV10-3 with TRBJ1-2; 7 nucleotides align to TRBD1. CDR1 is ENHRY and CDR2 is SYGVKD in the germline V gene. V shed 6 bases and J 3 bases; nucleotides not matched to a gene: 10. The CDR3 is 15 residues long. The CDR3 coding sequence is TGTGCCATCAGGCCACGTCAGGGGGTTGACTATGGCTACACCTTC. It codes for CAIRPRQGVDYGYTF.

Only one count was recorded for this clonotype. Possible read error: a much larger clone is one base away. The genes are TRBV29-1 and TRBJ2-7; 7 bases agree with TRBD2. The CDR3 contains 15 residues. Trimming took 4 bases from V and 7 from J; bases not matched to a gene: 16. Germline CDR1 is SQVTM and CDR2 is ANQGSEA. Here the CDR3 DNA reads TGCAGCGTTGCTCGGTCAGCGGGAAACCTACGAGAGCAGTACTTC. As protein: CSVARSAGNLREQYF.

The chain links TRBV2 to TRBJ1-4; D is perhaps TRBD1 (5 bases). This CDR3 comprises 13 residues. Germline V lookup: CDR1 SNHLY, CDR2 FYNNEI. Trimming took 5 bases from V and 8 from J, leaving 12 bases between them. The CDR3 DNA follows: TGTGCCAGCAGTTACTTGGGGGTGGAAAAACTGTTTTTT. As protein: CASSYLGVEKLFF. Together with reference TRBV2 and TRBJ1-4, the CDR3 gives the full variable domain: EPEVTQTPSHQVTQMGQEVILRCVPISNHLYFYWYRQILGQKVEFLVSFYNNEISEKSEIFDDQFSVERPDGSNFTLKIRSTKLEDSAMYFCASSYLGVEKLFFGSGTQLSVL.

The gene calls are TRBV5-1 and TRBJ1-1; D not resolved. The CDR3 length is 13 residues. Trimming pared 4 bases from V and 4 bases from J, leaving 11 bases between. From germline, CDR1 is SGHRS and CDR2 YFSETQ. The CDR3, as DNA: TGCGCCAGCAGCAGAGGACTGATCACTGAAGCTTTCTTT. Its translation: CASSRGLITEAFF. Using reference TRBV5-1 and TRBJ1-1 for the parts outside the CDR3, the full variable domain is KAGVTQTPRYLIKTRGQQVTLSCSPISGHRSVSWYQQTPGQGLQFLFEYFSETQRNKGNFPGRFSGRQFSNSRSEMNVSTLELGDSALYLCASSRGLITEAFFGQGTRLTVV.